This T cell receptor beta chain appears in the sequencing data of a study of T cell responses to AZD1222 COVID-19 vaccine. General study points: Vaccine-related CD4 TCRs covered spike, predominating at 160-218 and 743-854. Every sample of the repertoires postdated the peak T cell response. The reported proportion of spike-specific TCRs targeting unmutated variant regions was nearly half.

Whether given at about 4 or about 12 weeks, second doses were pooled. As for this clone: Its cognate antigen is unknown.

The germline V gene has CDR1 MNHEY and CDR2 SMNVEV (reference sequence). With 2 bases clipped from V and 4 bases from J, the junction kept 5 bases outside the gene matches. There are 15 residues in the CDR3. Libraries were prepared by immunoSEQ multiplex PCR; TCRdb keeps only in-frame clonotypes and omits some of them. The profile shows around 150,000 clones, over 85% of them singletons. The sequencing here drew on peripheral blood, taken 28 days after the second AZD1222 dose. The rearrangement links TRBV27 to TRBJ2-7; 10 bases line up with TRBD1. This TCR was recovered from an adult who received the AZD1222 COVID-19 vaccine. CDR3 sequence: CASSLATGGGYEQYF. Written as DNA, the CDR3 is TGTGCCAGCAGTTTAGCGACAGGGGGCGGTTACGAGCAGTACTTC.